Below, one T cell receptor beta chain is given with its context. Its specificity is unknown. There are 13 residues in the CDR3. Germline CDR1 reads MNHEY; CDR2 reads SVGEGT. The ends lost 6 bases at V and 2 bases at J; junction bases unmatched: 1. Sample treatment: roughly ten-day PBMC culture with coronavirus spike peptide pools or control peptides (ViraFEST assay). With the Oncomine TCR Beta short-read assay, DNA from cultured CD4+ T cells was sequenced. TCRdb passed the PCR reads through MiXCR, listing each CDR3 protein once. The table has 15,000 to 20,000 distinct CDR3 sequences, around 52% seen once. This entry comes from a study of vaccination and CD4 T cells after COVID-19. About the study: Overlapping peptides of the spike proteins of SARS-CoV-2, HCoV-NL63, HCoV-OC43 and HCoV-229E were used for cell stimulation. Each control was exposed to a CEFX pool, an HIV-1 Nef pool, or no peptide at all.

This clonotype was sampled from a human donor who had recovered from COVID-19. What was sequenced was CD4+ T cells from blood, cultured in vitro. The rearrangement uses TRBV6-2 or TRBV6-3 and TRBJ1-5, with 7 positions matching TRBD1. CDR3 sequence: CASRDRGNQPQHF. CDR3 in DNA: TGTGCCAGCAGAGACAGGGGCAATCAGCCCCAGCATTTT.